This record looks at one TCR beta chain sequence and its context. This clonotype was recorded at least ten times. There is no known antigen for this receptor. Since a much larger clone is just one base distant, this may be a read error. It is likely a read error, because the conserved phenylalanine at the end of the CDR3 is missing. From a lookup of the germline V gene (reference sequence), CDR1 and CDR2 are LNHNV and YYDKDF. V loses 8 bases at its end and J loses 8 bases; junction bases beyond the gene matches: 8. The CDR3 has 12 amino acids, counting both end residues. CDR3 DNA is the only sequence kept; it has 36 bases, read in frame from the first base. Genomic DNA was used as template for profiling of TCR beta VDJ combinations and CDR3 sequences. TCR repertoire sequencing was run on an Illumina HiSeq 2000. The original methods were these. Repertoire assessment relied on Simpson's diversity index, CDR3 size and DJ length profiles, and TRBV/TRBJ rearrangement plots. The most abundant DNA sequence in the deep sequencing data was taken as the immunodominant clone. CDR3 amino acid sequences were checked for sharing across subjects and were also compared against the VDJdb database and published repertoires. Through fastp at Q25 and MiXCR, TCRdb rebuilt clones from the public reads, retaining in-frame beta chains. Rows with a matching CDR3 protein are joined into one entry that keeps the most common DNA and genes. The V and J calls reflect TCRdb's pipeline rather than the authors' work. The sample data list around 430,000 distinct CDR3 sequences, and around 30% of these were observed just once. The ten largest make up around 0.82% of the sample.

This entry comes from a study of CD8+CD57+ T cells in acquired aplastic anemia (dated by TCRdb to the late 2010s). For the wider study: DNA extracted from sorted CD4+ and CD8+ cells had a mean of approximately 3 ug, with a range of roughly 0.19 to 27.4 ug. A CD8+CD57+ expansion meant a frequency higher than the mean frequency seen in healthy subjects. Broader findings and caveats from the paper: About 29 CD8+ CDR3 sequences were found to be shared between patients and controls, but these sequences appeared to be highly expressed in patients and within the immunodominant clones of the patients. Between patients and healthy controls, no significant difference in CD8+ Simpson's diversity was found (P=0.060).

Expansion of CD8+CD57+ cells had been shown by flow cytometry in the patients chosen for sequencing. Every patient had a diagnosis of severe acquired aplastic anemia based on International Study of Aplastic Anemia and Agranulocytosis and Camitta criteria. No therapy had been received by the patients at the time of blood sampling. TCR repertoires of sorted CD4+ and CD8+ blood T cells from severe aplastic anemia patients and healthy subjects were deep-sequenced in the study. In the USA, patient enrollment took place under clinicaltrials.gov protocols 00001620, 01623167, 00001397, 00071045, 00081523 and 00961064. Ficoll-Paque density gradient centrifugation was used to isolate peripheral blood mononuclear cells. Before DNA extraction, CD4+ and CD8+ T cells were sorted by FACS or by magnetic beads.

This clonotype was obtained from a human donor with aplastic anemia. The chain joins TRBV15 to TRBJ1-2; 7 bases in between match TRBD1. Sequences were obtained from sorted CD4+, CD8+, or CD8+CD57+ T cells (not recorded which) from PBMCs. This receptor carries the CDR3 CATSQGETGYTL. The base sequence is TGTGCCACCTCTCAGGGGGAGACGGGCTACACCCTC.